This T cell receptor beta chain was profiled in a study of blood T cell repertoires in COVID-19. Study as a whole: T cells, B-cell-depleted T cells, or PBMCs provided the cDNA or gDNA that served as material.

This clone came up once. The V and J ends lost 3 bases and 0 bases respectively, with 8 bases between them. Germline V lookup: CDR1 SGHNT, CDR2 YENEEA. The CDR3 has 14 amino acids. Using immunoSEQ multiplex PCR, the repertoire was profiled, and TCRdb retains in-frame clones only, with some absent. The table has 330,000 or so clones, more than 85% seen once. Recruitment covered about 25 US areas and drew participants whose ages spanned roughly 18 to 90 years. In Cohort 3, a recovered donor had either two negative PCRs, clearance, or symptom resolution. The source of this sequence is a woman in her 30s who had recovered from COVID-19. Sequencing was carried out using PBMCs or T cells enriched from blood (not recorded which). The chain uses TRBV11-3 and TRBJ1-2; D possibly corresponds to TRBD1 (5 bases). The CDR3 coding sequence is TGTGCCAGCAGCTTGGGGGGTTCTAACTATGGCTACACCTTC. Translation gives CASSLGGSNYGYTF.